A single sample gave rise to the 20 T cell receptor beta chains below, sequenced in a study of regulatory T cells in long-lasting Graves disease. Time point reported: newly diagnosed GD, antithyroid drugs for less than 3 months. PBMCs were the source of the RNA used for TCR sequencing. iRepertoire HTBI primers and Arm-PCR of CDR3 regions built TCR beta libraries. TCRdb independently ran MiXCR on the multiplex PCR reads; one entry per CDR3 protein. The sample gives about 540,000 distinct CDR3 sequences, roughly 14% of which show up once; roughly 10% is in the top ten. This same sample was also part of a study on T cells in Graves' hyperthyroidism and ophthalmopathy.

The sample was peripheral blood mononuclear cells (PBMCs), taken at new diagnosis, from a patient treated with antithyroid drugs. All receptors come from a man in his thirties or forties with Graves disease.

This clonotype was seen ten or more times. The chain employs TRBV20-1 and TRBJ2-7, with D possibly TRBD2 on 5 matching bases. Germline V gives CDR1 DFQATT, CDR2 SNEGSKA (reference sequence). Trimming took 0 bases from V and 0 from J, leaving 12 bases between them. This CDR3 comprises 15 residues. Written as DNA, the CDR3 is TGCAGTGCTAGAGATCGGGCAGGACTCTCCTACGAGCAGTACTTC. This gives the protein CSARDRAGLSYEQYF.

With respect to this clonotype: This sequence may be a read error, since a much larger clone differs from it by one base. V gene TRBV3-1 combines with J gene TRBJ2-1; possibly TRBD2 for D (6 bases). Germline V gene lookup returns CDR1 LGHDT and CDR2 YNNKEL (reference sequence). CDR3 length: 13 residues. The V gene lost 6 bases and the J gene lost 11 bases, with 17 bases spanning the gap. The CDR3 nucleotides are TGTGCCAGCAGGGATCGGGGGACCCATAAGCAGTTCTTC. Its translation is CASRDRGTHKQFF.

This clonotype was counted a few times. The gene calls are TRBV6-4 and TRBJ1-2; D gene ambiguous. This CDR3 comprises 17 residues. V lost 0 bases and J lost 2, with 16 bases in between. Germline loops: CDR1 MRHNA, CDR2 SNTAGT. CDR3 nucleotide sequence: TGTGCCAGCAGTGACTCGAAAGATGGACGGGCAAACTATGGCTACACCTTC. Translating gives CASSDSKDGRANYGYTF.

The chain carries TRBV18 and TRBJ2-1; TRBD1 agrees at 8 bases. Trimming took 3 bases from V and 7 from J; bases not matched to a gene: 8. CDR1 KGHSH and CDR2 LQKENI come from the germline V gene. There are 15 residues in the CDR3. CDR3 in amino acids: CASSPRDRKMNEQFF. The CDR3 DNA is TGTGCCAGCTCACCGCGGGACAGGAAAATGAATGAGCAGTTCTTC.

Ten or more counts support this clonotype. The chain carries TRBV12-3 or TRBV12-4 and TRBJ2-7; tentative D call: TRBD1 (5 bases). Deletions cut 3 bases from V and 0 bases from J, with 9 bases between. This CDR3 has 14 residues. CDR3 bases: TGTGCCAGCAGTTTCGCAGGGAACTCCTACGAGCAGTACTTC. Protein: CASSFAGNSYEQYF.

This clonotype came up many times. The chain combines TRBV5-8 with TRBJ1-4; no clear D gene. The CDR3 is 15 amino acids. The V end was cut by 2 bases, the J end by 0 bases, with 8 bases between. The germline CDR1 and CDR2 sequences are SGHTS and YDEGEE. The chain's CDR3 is CASSFRLTTNEKLFF. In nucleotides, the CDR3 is TGTGCCAGCAGCTTTCGACTGACAACTAATGAAAAACTGTTTTTT.

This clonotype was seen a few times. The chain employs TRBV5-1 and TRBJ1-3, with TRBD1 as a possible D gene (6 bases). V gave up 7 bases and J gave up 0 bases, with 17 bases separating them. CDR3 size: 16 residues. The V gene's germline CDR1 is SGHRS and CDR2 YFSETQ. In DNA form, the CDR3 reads TGCGCCAGCTCGTTATCCGGACAGAGCTCTGGAAACACCATATATTTT. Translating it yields CASSLSGQSSGNTIYF.

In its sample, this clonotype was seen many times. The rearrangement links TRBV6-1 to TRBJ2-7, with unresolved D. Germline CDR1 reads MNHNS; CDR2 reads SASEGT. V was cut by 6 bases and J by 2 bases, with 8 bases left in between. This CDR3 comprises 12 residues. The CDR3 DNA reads TGTGCCAGCAGAATTGGGACCTACGAGCAGTACTTC. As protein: CASRIGTYEQYF.

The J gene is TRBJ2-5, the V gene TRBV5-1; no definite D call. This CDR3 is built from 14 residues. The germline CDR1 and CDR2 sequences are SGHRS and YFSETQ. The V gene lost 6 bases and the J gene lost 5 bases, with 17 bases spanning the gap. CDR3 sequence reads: CASTVSASGETQYF. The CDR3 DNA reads TGCGCCAGCACCGTGTCCGCCTCAGGCGAGACCCAGTACTTC.

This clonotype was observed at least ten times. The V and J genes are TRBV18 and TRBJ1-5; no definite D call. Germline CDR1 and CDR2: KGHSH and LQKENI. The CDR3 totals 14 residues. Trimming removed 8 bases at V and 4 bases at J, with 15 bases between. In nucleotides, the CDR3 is TGTGCCAGCGCGGATGATCCGGGGAATCAGCCCCAGCATTTT. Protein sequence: CASADDPGNQPQHF. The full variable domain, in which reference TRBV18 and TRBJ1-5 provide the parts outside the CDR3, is NAGVMQNPRHLVRRRGQEARLRCSPMKGHSHVYWYRQLPEEGLKFMVYLQKENIIDESGMPKERFSAEFPKEGPSILRIQQVVRGDSAAYFCASADDPGNQPQHFGDGTRLSIL.

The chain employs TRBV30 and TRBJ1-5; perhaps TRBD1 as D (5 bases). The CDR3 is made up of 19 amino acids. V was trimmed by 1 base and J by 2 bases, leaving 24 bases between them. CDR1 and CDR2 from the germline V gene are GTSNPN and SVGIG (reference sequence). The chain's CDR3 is CAWSGALTTPGLGNQPQHF. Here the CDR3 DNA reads TGTGCCTGGAGTGGGGCGCTTACAACCCCGGGGCTTGGCAATCAGCCCCAGCATTTT.

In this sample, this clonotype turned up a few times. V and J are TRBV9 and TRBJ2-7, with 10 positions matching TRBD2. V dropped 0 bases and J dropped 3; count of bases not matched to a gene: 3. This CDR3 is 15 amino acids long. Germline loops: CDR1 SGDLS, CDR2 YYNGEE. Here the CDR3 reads CASSVGPSGSYEQYF. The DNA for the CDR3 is TGTGCCAGCAGCGTAGGGCCTAGCGGGAGCTACGAGCAGTACTTC.

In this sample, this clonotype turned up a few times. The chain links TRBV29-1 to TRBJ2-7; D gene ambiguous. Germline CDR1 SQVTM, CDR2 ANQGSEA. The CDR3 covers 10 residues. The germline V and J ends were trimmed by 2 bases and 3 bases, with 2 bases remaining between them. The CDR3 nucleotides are TGCAGCGTTGAATGCTACGAGCAGTACTTC. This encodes CSVECYEQYF.

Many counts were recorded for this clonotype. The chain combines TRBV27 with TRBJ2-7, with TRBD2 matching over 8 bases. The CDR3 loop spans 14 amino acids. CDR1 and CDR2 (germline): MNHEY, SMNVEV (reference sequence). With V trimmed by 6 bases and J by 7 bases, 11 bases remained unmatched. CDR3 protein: CASRVTAGAGEQYF. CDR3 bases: TGTGCCAGCAGAGTGACAGCGGGAGCTGGGGAGCAGTACTTC.

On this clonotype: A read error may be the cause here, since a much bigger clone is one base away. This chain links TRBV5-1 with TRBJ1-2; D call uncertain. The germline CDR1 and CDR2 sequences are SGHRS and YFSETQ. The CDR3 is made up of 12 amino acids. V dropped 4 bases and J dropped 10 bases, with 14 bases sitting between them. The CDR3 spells CASSPDRRAYTF. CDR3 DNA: TGCGCCAGCAGCCCCGACCGGCGGGCCTACACCTTC.

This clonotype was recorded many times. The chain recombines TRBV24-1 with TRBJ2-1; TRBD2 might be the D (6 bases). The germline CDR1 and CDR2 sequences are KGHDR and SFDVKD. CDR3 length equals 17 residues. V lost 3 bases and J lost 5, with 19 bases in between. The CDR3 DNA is TGTGCCACCAGTGATAGGGCCGGGAGCATGATCCACAATGAGCAGTTCTTC. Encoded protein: CATSDRAGSMIHNEQFF.

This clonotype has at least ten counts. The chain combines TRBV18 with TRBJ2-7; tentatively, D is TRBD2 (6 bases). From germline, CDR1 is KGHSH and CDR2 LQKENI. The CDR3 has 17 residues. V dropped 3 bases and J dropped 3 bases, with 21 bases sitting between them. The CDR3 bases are TGTGCCAGCTCACCGCCATTACCGTCGGGACTCATCTACGAGCAGTACTTC. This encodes CASSPPLPSGLIYEQYF.

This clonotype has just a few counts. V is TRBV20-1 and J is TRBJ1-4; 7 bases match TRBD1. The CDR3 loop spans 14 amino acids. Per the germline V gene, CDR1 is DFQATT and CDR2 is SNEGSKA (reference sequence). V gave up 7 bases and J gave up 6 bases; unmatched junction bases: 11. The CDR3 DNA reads TGCAGTGTGCGCACGACAGGGAAGGATGAAAAACTGTTTTTT. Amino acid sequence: CSVRTTGKDEKLFF.

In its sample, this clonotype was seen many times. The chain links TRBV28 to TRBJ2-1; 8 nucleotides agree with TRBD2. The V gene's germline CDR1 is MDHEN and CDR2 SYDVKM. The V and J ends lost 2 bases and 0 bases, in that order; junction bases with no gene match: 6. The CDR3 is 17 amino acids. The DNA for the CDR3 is TGTGCCAGCAGTTTACTCTTAGCGGGAAGCTCCTACAATGAGCAGTTCTTC. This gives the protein CASSLLLAGSSYNEQFF.

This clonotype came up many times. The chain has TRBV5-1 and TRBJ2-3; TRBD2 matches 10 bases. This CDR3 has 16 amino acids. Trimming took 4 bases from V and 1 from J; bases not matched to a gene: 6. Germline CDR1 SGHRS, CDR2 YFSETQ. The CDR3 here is CASSLPGTSGTDTQYF. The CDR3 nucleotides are TGCGCCAGCAGCCTGCCCGGGACTAGCGGCACAGATACGCAGTATTTT.